This record looks at one T cell receptor (beta chain) sequence and its context. A much larger clone differs from this one at a single base, so this may be a read error. Amplified TCR beta CDR3 regions came from RNA transcripts. First-round RT-PCR of the TCR CDR3 relied on the HTBI primer set. TCRdb recomputed calls from the multiplex PCR reads with MiXCR, one row per CDR3 protein. The data hold about 370,000 distinct CDR3 sequences, with over 12% observed a single time. The sample originates from a study of T cells in Graves' hyperthyroidism and ophthalmopathy. CDR3 length: 12 residues. CDR1 is DFQATT, CDR2 SNEGSKA, per germline (reference sequence).

The chain links TRBV20-1 to TRBJ2-3, with 7 bases matching TRBD2. The sequence was collected from a woman aged 55-75 years with Graves' ophthalmopathy. Material: blood. This CDR3 is CSTRAGADTQYF. DNA of the CDR3: TGCAGTACTAGGGCGGGGGCAGATACGCAGTATTTT.